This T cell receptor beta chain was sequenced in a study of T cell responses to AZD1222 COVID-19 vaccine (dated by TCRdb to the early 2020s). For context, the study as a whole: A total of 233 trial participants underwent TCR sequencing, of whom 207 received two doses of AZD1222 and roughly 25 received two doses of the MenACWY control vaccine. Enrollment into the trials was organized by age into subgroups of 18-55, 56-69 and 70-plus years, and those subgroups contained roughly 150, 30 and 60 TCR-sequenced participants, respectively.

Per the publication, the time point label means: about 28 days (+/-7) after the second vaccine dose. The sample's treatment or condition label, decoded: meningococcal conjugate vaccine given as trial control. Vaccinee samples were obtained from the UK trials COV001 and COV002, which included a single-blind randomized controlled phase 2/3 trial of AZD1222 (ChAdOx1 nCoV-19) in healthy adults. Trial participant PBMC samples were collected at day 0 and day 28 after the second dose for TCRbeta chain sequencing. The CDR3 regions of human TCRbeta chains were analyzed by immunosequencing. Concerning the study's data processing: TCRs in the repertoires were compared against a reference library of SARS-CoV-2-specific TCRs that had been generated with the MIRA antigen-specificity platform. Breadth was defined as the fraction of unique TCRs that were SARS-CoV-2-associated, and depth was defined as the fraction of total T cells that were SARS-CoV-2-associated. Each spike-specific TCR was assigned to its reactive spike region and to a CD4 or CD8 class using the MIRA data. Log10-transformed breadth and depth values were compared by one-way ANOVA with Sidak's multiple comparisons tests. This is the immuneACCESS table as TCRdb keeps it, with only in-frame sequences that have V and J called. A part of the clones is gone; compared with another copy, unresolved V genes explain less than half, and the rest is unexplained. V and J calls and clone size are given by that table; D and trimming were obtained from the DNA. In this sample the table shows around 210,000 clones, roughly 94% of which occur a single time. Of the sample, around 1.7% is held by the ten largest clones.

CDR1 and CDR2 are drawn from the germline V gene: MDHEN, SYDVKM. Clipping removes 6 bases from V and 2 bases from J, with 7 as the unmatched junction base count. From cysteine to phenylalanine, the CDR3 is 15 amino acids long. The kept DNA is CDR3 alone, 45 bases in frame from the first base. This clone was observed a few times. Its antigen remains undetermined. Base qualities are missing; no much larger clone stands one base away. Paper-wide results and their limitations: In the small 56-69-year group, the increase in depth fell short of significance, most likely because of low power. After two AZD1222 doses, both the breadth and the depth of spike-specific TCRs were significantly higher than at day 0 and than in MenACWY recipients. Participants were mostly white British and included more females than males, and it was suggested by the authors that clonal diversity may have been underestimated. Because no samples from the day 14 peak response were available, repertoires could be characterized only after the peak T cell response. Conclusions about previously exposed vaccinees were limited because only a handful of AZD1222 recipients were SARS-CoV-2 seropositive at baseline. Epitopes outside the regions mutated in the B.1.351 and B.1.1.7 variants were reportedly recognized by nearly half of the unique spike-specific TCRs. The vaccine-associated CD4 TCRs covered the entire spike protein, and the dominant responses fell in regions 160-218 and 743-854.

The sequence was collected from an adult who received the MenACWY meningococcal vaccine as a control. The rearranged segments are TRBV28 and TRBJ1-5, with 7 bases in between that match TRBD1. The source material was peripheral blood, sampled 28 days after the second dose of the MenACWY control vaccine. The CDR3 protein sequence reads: CASSSSGTGNQPQHF. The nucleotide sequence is TGTGCCAGCAGCTCCAGCGGGACAGGCAATCAGCCCCAGCATTTT. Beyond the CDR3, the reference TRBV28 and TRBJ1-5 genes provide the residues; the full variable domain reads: DVKVTQSSRYLVKRTGEKVFLECVQDMDHENMFWYRQDPGLGLRLIYFSYDVKMKEKGDIPEGYSVSREKKERFSLILESASTNQTSMYLCASSSSGTGNQPQHFGDGTRLSIL.